A single sample is the source of the 3 T cell receptor beta chains below, sequenced in a study of beta chain features in type 1 diabetes. The study's findings and limits: Moderately but significantly shorter TCRB CDR3s were found in Type 1 diabetes patients in all four CD4+ subsets.

The isolated RNA, all of it, was reverse transcribed, so expressed TCRB transcripts were what got sequenced. Generated by immunoSEQ multiplex PCR, the TCRdb table keeps only in-frame clones and is missing some. In the table there are hundreds of thousands of clones, more than 12% of which are singletons. These TCRs are of unknown antigen specificity. The sample was naive CD4+ T cells from blood. These TCRs come from a man between 18 and 35 years old with type 1 diabetes.

V is TRBV9 and J is TRBJ1-5; 9 bases fit TRBD1. CDR1 is SGDLS and CDR2 is YYNGEE in the germline V gene. After removal of 3 bases from V and 7 bases from J, the junction contained 5 bases not matched to a gene. The CDR3 has 14 residues. The CDR3 loop is CASSGMDRGQPQHF. The CDR3 DNA follows: TGTGCCAGCAGCGGCATGGACAGGGGACAGCCCCAGCATTTT.

This clone has only a few counts. The V and J genes are TRBV29-1 and TRBJ1-2; D is possibly TRBD1 (5 bases). Trimming shortened V by 6 bases and J by 8 bases, and 16 bases separated the two germline ends. CDR1 and CDR2 from the germline V gene are SQVTM and ANQGSEA. This CDR3 comprises 12 residues. The CDR3 DNA reads as TGCAGCGTCGGGACTGCTTTTGAAGGCTACACCTTC. Its protein product is CSVGTAFEGYTF.

The chain has TRBV5-4 and TRBJ2-4, with D possibly being TRBD1 (6 bases). Germline assignment: CDR1 SGHNT and CDR2 YYREEE (reference sequence). This CDR3 spans 15 amino acids. V dropped 1 base and J dropped 6 bases, with 14 bases sitting between them. CDR3 in DNA: TGTGCCAGCAGCTTGTCAGGGGACATGGGAAACATTCAGTACTTC. Protein sequence: CASSLSGDMGNIQYF. The full variable domain, rest sourced from reference TRBV5-4 and TRBJ2-4, is ETGVTQSPTHLIKTRGQQVTLRCSSQSGHNTVSWYQQALGQGPQFIFQYYREEENGRGNFPPRFSGLQFPNYSSELNVNALELDDSALYLCASSLSGDMGNIQYFGAGTRLSVL.